This TCR beta chain was captured in a study of neurological immune-mediated disorders. Study-wide results and limits: No CDR3 amino acid sequences were shared by expanded clones across subjects, suggesting private repertoires in all groups. The most TCR clonal expansion was seen in HTLV-1-associated myelopathy, whereas the least was seen in multiple sclerosis, below the level in healthy controls.

This clonotype was found many times. Its antigen is not known. V gave up 1 base and J gave up 7 bases; unmatched junction bases: 6. Germline V gene data show CDR1 as DFQATT and CDR2 as SNEGSKA (reference sequence). The CDR3 loop spans 14 amino acids. The cDNA was produced through 5'RACE with 10-nucleotide random UMIs. MiXCR, run by TCRdb on the 5' RACE reads, gives a single entry per CDR3 protein. The sample records fewer than 30,000 distinct CDR3 sequences, about 13% being singletons. From 2 million PBMCs stored at -80 C, the unsorted libraries were generated. The source of this sequence is a woman aged 55-69 years with HTLV-1-associated myelopathy (HAM/TSP). Material: PBMCs. This chain uses TRBV20-1 with TRBJ2-1; 8 bases are shared with TRBD2. Written as DNA, the CDR3 is TGCAGTGCTAGAGCGGGGGGGCCCTCTAATGAGCAGTTCTTC. Translating gives CSARAGGPSNEQFF.